A selection of T cell receptor beta chains follows, all from one sample in a study of vaccination effects on CD4 cells after COVID-19. Antigens for these TCRs are unknown. Here immunoSEQ multiplex PCR was the method, and the copy in TCRdb shows in-frame clones only, minus some. In the table there are tens of thousands of clones, approximately 65% of which are singletons. Sample: CD4+ T cells from PBMCs cultured without peptide, taken before COVID-19 vaccination. The origin of the receptors is a human donor who received a COVID-19 vaccine. Both conserved end residues are part of each CDR3. Each record gives: clone size, D gene, J gene, V gene, CDR3 protein, CDR3 DNA. The D gene is left open where the match is weak. Size is stated for part of the rows, as once, few or many counts, or as a class when the clone is expanded.

>.|.|TRBJ2-5|TRBV6-1
CASSEYQETQYF
TGTGCCAGCAGTGAGTACCAAGAGACCCAGTACTTC
>.|TRBD2|TRBJ2-5|TRBV6-5
CASRTSDRETQYF
TGTGCCAGCAGGACTAGCGATCGCGAGACCCAGTACTTC
>.|.|TRBJ1-2|TRBV12-3/TRBV12-4
CASSTWGYGYTF
TGTGCCAGCAGCACTTGGGGCTATGGCTACACCTTC
>once|.|TRBJ1-4|TRBV5-6
CASSSGADATNEKLFF
TGTGCCAGCAGCTCCGGGGCCGATGCAACTAATGAAAAACTGTTTTTT
>.|.|TRBJ2-1|TRBV5-1
CASSQLNEQFF
TGCGCCAGCAGCCAACTTAATGAGCAGTTCTTC
>.|TRBD1|TRBJ2-2|TRBV2
CASVLDRGLSNTGELFF
TGTGCCAGCGTTCTGGACAGGGGGCTATCGAACACCGGGGAGCTGTTTTTT
>.|.|TRBJ2-2|TRBV6-6
CASSGGTVPGTGELFF
TGTGCCAGCAGTGGGGGGACAGTCCCCGGCACCGGGGAGCTGTTTTTT
>few|TRBD2|TRBJ2-7|TRBV6-6
CASSFPGGGREQYF
TGTGCCAGCAGTTTCCCGGGAGGGGGGCGCGAGCAGTACTTC
>few|TRBD1|TRBJ1-1|TRBV29-1
CSVLWDRANTEAFF
TGCAGCGTCCTATGGGACAGGGCGAACACTGAAGCTTTCTTT
>.|.|TRBJ2-3|TRBV2
CASNPDTDTQYF
TGTGCCAGCAACCCGGACACAGATACGCAGTATTTT
>.|TRBD2|TRBJ2-5|TRBV7-2
CASSLVIAGFETQYF
TGTGCCAGCAGCTTAGTGATAGCGGGTTTTGAGACCCAGTACTTC
>.|TRBD1|TRBJ2-7|TRBV7-2
CASSRDSLYEQYF
TGTGCCAGCAGCCGGGACAGCCTCTACGAGCAGTACTTC
>.|.|TRBJ2-7|TRBV28
CASSSAPRYEQYF
TGTGCCAGCAGTAGCGCCCCGCGATACGAGCAGTACTTC
>few|TRBD1|TRBJ2-7|TRBV5-1
CASSPGQGGYEQYF
TGCGCCAGCAGCCCCGGACAGGGAGGATACGAGCAGTACTTC
>.|.|TRBJ2-2|TRBV4-1
CASSQLGSGLLTNTGELFF
TGCGCCAGCAGCCAATTGGGATCCGGCCTTCTCACGAACACCGGGGAGCTGTTTTTT
>.|.|TRBJ2-5|TRBV12-3/TRBV12-4
CASRPTGRETQYF
TGTGCCAGCAGGCCGACCGGGCGGGAGACCCAGTACTTC
>few|TRBD1|TRBJ2-7|TRBV5-1
CASSLAGTGVEQYF
TGCGCCAGCAGCTTGGCCGGGACAGGGGTCGAGCAGTACTTC
>.|.|TRBJ2-7|TRBV3-1/TRBV3-2
CASSQDAREQYF
TGTGCCAGCAGCCAAGACGCGCGCGAGCAGTACTTC
>few|TRBD1|TRBJ1-2|TRBV7-9
CASSLVQGRGYTF
TGTGCCAGCAGCTTAGTACAGGGGAGAGGCTACACCTTC
>few|.|TRBJ2-5|TRBV5-1
CASSFIGQETQYF
TGCGCCAGCAGCTTTATCGGGCAAGAGACCCAGTACTTC
>.|TRBD1|TRBJ1-6|TRBV2
CARHRGSSPLHF
TGTGCCAGACACAGGGGAAGTTCACCCCTCCACTTT
>few|.|TRBJ1-5|TRBV18
CASSPGTNQPQHF
TGTGCCAGCTCACCAGGGACCAATCAGCCCCAGCATTTT
>.|TRBD1|TRBJ2-7|TRBV10-3
CAISSRDSYYEQYF
TGTGCCATCAGTTCCCGGGACAGCTACTACGAGCAGTACTTC
>.|TRBD1|TRBJ1-2|TRBV30
CAWDRGGYTF
TGTGCCTGGGACAGGGGAGGCTACACCTTC
>.|.|TRBJ1-4|TRBV3-1/TRBV3-2
CASSQETDSRREKLFF
TGTGCCAGCAGCCAGGAAACCGACAGTCGTAGGGAAAAACTGTTTTTT
>few|TRBD2|TRBJ2-1|TRBV6-6
CASRLPGGANEQFF
TGTGCCAGCAGGCTCCCGGGGGGGGCCAATGAGCAGTTCTTC
>.|.|TRBJ2-2|TRBV10-3
CAIRVGVVDTGELFF
TGTGCCATCAGGGTCGGTGTGGTGGACACCGGGGAGCTGTTTTTT
>.|.|TRBJ1-5|TRBV7-8
CASSLVASAASNQPQHF
TGTGCCAGCAGCTTAGTGGCGAGCGCAGCTTCCAATCAGCCCCAGCATTTT
>.|TRBD1|TRBJ1-2|TRBV18
CASSPSRGEGYTF
TGTGCCAGCTCACCATCCAGGGGGGAAGGCTACACCTTC
>.|.|TRBJ2-1|TRBV19
CASSIDRGGRGEQFF
TGTGCCAGTAGTATAGATAGAGGGGGACGAGGTGAGCAGTTCTTC
>.|.|TRBJ1-3|TRBV28
CASSQPLGLGNTIYF
TGTGCCAGCTCACAACCACTGGGCCTTGGAAACACCATATATTTT
>.|.|TRBJ1-4|TRBV5-4
CASSILGNEKLFF
TGTGCCAGCAGCATCTTGGGGAATGAAAAACTGTTTTTT
>.|TRBD1|TRBJ2-5|TRBV5-1
CASSMGQAQETQYF
TGCGCCAGCAGCATGGGACAGGCCCAAGAGACCCAGTACTTC
>.|.|TRBJ1-2|TRBV20-1
CSAPLTNGYTF
TGCAGTGCACCCTTGACCAATGGCTACACCTTC
>.|TRBD1|TRBJ1-2|TRBV4-1
CASSHQPGTGEGDYTF
TGCGCCAGCAGCCACCAACCCGGGACAGGTGAGGGGGATTACACCTTC
>.|.|TRBJ2-2|TRBV5-4
CASSSPAGELFF
TGTGCCAGCAGCTCCCCAGCCGGGGAGCTGTTTTTT
>.|.|TRBJ2-7|TRBV6-2/TRBV6-3
CASSYGGRGFYEQYF
TGTGCCAGCAGTTACGGAGGTCGGGGATTCTACGAGCAGTACTTC
>once|.|TRBJ1-1|TRBV18
CASTSSRGNTEAFF
TGTGCCAGCACTTCGTCTCGCGGGAACACTGAAGCTTTCTTT
>.|TRBD2|TRBJ2-7|TRBV27
CASSLRLAGAYEQYF
TGTGCCAGCAGTTTACGGCTAGCGGGAGCTTACGAGCAGTACTTC
>.|.|TRBJ2-4|TRBV11-2
CASSNRRFGNIQYF
TGTGCCAGCAGCAATAGGCGTTTTGGAAACATTCAGTACTTC
>.|TRBD2|TRBJ2-4|TRBV7-2
CASSAPGGGGAKNIQYF
TGTGCCAGCAGCGCCCCTGGTGGCGGGGGGGCCAAAAACATTCAGTACTTC
>.|TRBD1|TRBJ2-7|TRBV28
CASSPPGQVIAYEQYF
TGTGCCAGCAGTCCACCGGGACAGGTCATTGCCTACGAGCAGTACTTC
>.|TRBD1|TRBJ2-2|TRBV19
CASSISFGQGGTGELFF
TGTGCCAGTAGTATTAGCTTCGGACAGGGGGGCACCGGGGAGCTGTTTTTT
>.|.|TRBJ1-1|TRBV28
CASATSLGDTEAFF
TGTGCCAGCGCTACCTCTCTTGGGGACACTGAAGCTTTCTTT